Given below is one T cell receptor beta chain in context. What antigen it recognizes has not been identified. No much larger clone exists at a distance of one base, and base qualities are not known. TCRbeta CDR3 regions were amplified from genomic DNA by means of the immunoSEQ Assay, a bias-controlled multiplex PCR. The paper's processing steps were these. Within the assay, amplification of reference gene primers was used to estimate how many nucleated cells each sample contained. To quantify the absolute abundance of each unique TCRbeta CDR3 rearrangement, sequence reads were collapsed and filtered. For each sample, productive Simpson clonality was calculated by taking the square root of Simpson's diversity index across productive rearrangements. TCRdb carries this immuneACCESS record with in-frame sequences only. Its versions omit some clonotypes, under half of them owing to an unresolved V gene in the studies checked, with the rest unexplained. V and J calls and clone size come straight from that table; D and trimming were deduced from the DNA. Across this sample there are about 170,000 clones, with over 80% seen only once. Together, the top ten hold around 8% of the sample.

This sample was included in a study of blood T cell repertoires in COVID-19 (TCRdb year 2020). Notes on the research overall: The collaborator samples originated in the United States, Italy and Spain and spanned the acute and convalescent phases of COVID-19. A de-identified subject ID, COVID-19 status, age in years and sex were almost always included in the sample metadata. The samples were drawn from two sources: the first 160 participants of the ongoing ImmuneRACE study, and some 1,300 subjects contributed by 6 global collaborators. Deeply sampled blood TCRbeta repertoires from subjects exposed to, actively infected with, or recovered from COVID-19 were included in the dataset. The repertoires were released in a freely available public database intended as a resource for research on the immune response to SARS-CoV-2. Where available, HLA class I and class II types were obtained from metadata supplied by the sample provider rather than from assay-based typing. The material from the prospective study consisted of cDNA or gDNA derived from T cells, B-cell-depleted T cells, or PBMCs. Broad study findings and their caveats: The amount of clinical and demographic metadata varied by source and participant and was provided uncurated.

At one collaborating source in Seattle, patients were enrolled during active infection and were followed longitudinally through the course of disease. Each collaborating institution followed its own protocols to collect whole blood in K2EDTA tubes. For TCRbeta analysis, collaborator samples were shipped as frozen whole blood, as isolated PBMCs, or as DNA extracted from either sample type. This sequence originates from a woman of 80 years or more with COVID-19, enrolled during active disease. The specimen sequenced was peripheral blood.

The DNA reads TGCGCCAGCAGAACAGGACAGGGAGACGGGGAGCTGTTTTTT. Its coded protein is CASRTGQGDGELFF. This sequence uses TRBV5-1 and TRBJ2-2; 8 bases in the middle match TRBD1. CDR1 and CDR2 are read off the germline V gene as SGHRS and YFSETQ. V lost 5 bases and J lost 7 bases, and the count of bases not matched to a germline gene is 7. Including cysteine and phenylalanine, the CDR3 has 14 amino acids. Only the CDR3 portion is preserved as DNA: 42 bases, with reading frame beginning at the first base.